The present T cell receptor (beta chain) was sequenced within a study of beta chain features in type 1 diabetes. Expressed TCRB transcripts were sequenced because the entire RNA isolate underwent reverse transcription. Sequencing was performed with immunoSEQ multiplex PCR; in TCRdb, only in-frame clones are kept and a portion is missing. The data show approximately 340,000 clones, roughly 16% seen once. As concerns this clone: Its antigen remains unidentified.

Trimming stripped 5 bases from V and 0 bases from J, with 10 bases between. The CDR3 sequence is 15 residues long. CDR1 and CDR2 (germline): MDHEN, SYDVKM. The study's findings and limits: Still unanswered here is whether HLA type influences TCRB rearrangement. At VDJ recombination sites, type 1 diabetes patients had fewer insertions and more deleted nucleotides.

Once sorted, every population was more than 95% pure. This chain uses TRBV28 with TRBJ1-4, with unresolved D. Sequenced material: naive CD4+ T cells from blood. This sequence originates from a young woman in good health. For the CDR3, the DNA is TGTGCCAGCAGTCACTTTCTTTCAACTAATGAAAAACTGTTTTTT. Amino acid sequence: CASSHFLSTNEKLFF.